The 24 T cell receptor beta chains below all came from one sample that was sequenced in a study of blood T cells in healthy people across ages. Next came a second PCR, run for about 7 to 12 cycles, which used a sample-barcoded 5' primer along with a J-beta primer mix. One entry per CDR3 protein results from TCRdb running MiXCR on the 5' RACE reads. The sample lists hundreds of thousands of distinct CDR3 sequences, about three fifths seen once, with 22% in the top ten. Sequenced: blood. The origin of the receptors is a man aged 30 to 39 in good health.

This clonotype has more than one count but fewer than ten. The rearrangement joins TRBV15 to TRBJ2-7; D possibly corresponds to TRBD2 (6 bases). Trimming removed 8 bases from V and 5 bases from J, with 16 bases in between. This CDR3 is 13 amino acids long. The germline V gene encodes CDR1 LNHNV and CDR2 YYDKDF (reference sequence). The CDR3 reads CATLREYVHEQYF. The CDR3 bases are TGTGCCACCCTACGGGAGTATGTCCACGAGCAGTACTTC.

This chain links TRBV5-1 with TRBJ1-1, with D tentatively TRBD1 (6 bases). V lost 4 bases and J lost 3, with 16 bases in between. Germline assignment: CDR1 SGHRS and CDR2 YFSETQ. CDR3 length: 15 residues. CDR3 bases: TGCGCCAGCAGCCCTCGGGGGGCGGAGGACACTGAAGCTTTCTTT. Translating it yields CASSPRGAEDTEAFF.

The V call is TRBV12-3 or TRBV12-4, the J call TRBJ2-4, with 8 bases matching TRBD1. Trimming removed 5 bases from V and 11 bases from J; junction bases left unmatched: 11. This CDR3 contains 14 residues. CDR3 protein: CASSPGGAGFLQYF. The CDR3 nucleotides are TGTGCCAGCAGTCCAGGGGGCGCCGGTTTCCTTCAGTACTTC.

This chain links TRBV7-6 with TRBJ2-7; 9 nucleotides align to TRBD2. V lost 0 bases and J lost 1; bases outside the gene matches: 16. The germline V gene encodes CDR1 SGHVS and CDR2 FNYEAQ. There are 20 residues in the CDR3. CDR3 protein: CASSLAVESSAGGDSYEQYF. The CDR3 nucleotides are TGTGCCAGCAGCTTAGCGGTCGAGTCCTCGGCGGGAGGGGATTCCTACGAGCAGTACTTC.

This clonotype was seen a single time. The V gene is TRBV20-1, the J gene TRBJ2-3, with D perhaps TRBD2 (5 bases). The CDR3 is made up of 13 amino acids. CDR1 is DFQATT, CDR2 SNEGSKA, per germline (reference sequence). CDR3: CTSFSELTDTQYF. CDR3 sequence (DNA): TGCACCTCCTTTAGCGAGCTCACAGATACGCAGTATTTT.

The V and J genes are TRBV5-1 and TRBJ2-1, with D perhaps given as TRBD1 or TRBD2 (5 bases each). From germline, CDR1 is SGHRS and CDR2 YFSETQ. CDR3 size: 15 residues. The V and J ends lost 0 bases and 4 bases respectively, with 11 bases between them. CDR3 bases: TGCGCCAGCAGCTTGGTGGGGGTACTTTACAATGAGCAGTTCTTC. The encoded protein is CASSLVGVLYNEQFF.

In its sample, this clonotype was seen once. The rearrangement links TRBV2 to TRBJ2-5; TRBD1 might be the D (5 bases). With 6 bases removed from V and 2 bases from J, the gap between germline ends came to 10 bases. This CDR3 spans 13 amino acids. Germline CDR1 is SNHLY and CDR2 is FYNNEI. The CDR3 nucleotides read TGTGCCAGCAGCACGCAGGGTCAAGAGACCCAGTACTTC. Protein sequence: CASSTQGQETQYF. Together with reference TRBV2 and TRBJ2-5, the CDR3 gives the full variable domain: EPEVTQTPSHQVTQMGQEVILRCVPISNHLYFYWYRQILGQKVEFLVSFYNNEISEKSEIFDDQFSVERPDGSNFTLKIRSTKLEDSAMYFCASSTQGQETQYFGPGTRLLVL.

The table lists this clonotype with a few counts. This chain uses TRBV6-2 or TRBV6-3 with TRBJ2-7; D is unresolved. CDR3 length: 13 amino acids. Per germline, CDR1 MNHEY and CDR2 SVGEGT. Trimming removed 0 bases from V and 5 bases from J, with 8 bases in between. This chain's CDR3 is CASSYSTRDEQYF. DNA for the CDR3: TGTGCCAGCAGTTACTCGACTCGGGACGAGCAGTACTTC.

The J gene is TRBJ1-5, the V gene TRBV7-3, with D uncertain. CDR1 is SGHTA and CDR2 is FQGTGA in the germline V gene. With 1 base removed from V and 3 bases from J, the gap between germline ends came to 4 bases. CDR3 length: 13 residues. CDR3 sequence reads: CASSLNINQPQHF. The CDR3 coding sequence is TGTGCCAGCAGCTTAAACATCAATCAGCCCCAGCATTTT. Based on the CDR3 plus reference TRBV7-3 and TRBJ1-5, the full variable domain is GAGVSQTPSNKVTEKGKYVELRCDPISGHTALYWYRQSLGQGPEFLIYFQGTGAADDSGLPNDRFFAVRPEGSVSTLKIQRTERGDSAVYLCASSLNINQPQHFGDGTRLSIL.

This clonotype was detected a few times. The chain couples TRBV11-2 to TRBJ2-6, with D possibly matching TRBD1 (5 bases). The CDR3 is 15 amino acids. The germline CDR1 and CDR2 sequences are SGHAT and FQNNGV. Trimming stripped 2 bases from V and 3 bases from J, with 8 bases between. In DNA, the CDR3 is TGTGCCAGCAGCTTATCAGGGTTTGGGGCCAACGTCCTGACTTTC. This sequence encodes CASSLSGFGANVLTF.

This sequence joins TRBV30 and TRBJ2-5; no reliable D call. The CDR3 totals 11 residues. Trimming stripped 0 bases from V and 2 bases from J, with 1 base between. Germline loops: CDR1 GTSNPN, CDR2 SVGIG (reference sequence). The CDR3 protein is CAWSVQETQYF. CDR3 sequence (DNA): TGTGCCTGGAGTGTACAAGAGACCCAGTACTTC.

The CDR3: CASQGALVEKLFF. In DNA, the CDR3 is TGCGCCAGCCAGGGGGCTTTGGTTGAAAAACTGTTTTTT. The chain carries TRBV10-2 and TRBJ1-4; TRBD1 matches at 8 bases. After removal of 8 bases from V and 7 bases from J, the junction contained 6 bases not matched to a gene. This CDR3 comprises 13 residues. The germline CDR1 and CDR2 sequences are WSHSY and SAAADI.

V is TRBV6-6 and J is TRBJ1-6; D may be TRBD1 (6 bases). The CDR3 spans 16 residues. Germline V gene sequence: CDR1 MNHNY, CDR2 SVGAGI (reference sequence). V gave up 2 bases and J gave up 12 bases, with 20 bases separating them. The DNA for the CDR3 is TGTGCCAGCAGTTACCCTACTGGGGGGCCCGATCGACCCCTCCACTTT. The encoded protein is CASSYPTGGPDRPLHF.

The chain employs TRBV7-9 and TRBJ2-7; possible D gene TRBD2, 5 bases. TRBJ2-4 matches the DNA end more closely, so the J call is doubtful. This CDR3 has 17 residues. CDR1 is SEHNR and CDR2 is FQNEAQ in the germline V gene (reference sequence). The CDR3 DNA reads as TGTGCCAGCAGCTCCCGTTTAGGGAGTAGGGACAAAAACATTCAGTACTTC. Translating gives CASSSRLGSRDKNIQYF.

The V call is TRBV10-3, the J call TRBJ2-5; D is unclear. This CDR3 contains 15 residues. Germline loops: CDR1 ENHRY, CDR2 SYGVKD. V was trimmed by 8 bases and J by 4 bases, leaving 20 bases between them. Here the CDR3 DNA reads TGTGCCATCGGGTCCGGTCTCAGTCGAACAGAGACCCAGTACTTC. This encodes CAIGSGLSRTETQYF.

V usage is TRBV7-2 and J usage is TRBJ2-3, with 7 nucleotides matching TRBD2. Trimming took 1 base from V and 2 from J; bases not matched to a gene: 18. The CDR3 spans 20 residues. Germline V gives CDR1 SGHTA, CDR2 FQGNSA. The CDR3 here is CASSLEAGTIKWGFTDTQYF. The CDR3 coding sequence is TGTGCCAGCAGCTTAGAAGCCGGGACTATTAAGTGGGGGTTCACAGATACGCAGTATTTT.

The rearrangement joins TRBV12-3 or TRBV12-4 to TRBJ2-7; 8 nucleotides agree with TRBD1. V gave up 6 bases and J gave up 4 bases; unmatched junction bases: 8. The CDR3 contains 14 residues. This CDR3 is CASSPRQGNYEQYF. CDR3 bases: TGTGCCAGCAGCCCAAGACAGGGGAATTACGAGCAGTACTTC.

The chain recombines TRBV5-1 with TRBJ2-1; no firm D call. Germline lookup yields CDR1 SGHRS and CDR2 YFSETQ. The CDR3 loop spans 12 amino acids. Trimming left V 4 bases short and J 8 bases short, with 10 bases between. The CDR3 spells CASSLSMDEQFF. The CDR3 DNA is TGCGCCAGCAGCCTATCCATGGATGAGCAGTTCTTC.

The V gene is TRBV9, the J gene TRBJ1-2, with D uncertain. CDR3 length: 16 amino acids. Trimming pared 4 bases from V and 4 bases from J, leaving 20 bases between. Germline CDR1 and CDR2: SGDLS and YYNGEE. This CDR3 reads CASSHKDVPGIYGYTF. The CDR3 coding sequence is TGTGCCAGCAGCCACAAAGACGTTCCCGGGATCTATGGCTACACCTTC.

The chain couples TRBV28 to TRBJ2-7; 10 nucleotides agree with TRBD2. This CDR3 is 14 amino acids long. In germline, CDR1 is MDHEN, CDR2 SYDVKM. V shed 5 bases, J shed 6 bases, and the junction held 7 bases outside the gene matches. CDR3 in amino acids: CASSPLAGASEQYF. The CDR3 DNA is TGTGCCAGCAGTCCCCTAGCGGGGGCCTCCGAGCAGTACTTC.

DNA of the CDR3: TGTGCCAGCAGCGTTGGGACTGTCAGAGAGACCCAGTACTTC. Its protein product is CASSVGTVRETQYF. V usage is TRBV9 and J usage is TRBJ2-5; tentatively, D is TRBD2 (6 bases). Germline CDR1 reads SGDLS; CDR2 reads YYNGEE. Trimming took off 2 bases at V and 4 bases at J, with 12 bases between the two ends. CDR3 size: 14 residues.

The V and J genes are TRBV3-1 and TRBJ2-5; no clear D. This CDR3 comprises 15 residues. Germline V CDR1 and CDR2: LGHDT, YNNKEL (reference sequence). V dropped 1 base and J dropped 2 bases, with 11 bases sitting between them. CDR3 region: CASSQGVKFQETQYF. The CDR3 DNA reads as TGTGCCAGCAGCCAAGGGGTTAAGTTTCAAGAGACCCAGTACTTC.

This chain connects TRBV20-1 to TRBJ1-6; 10 positions match TRBD1. Germline V gene lookup returns CDR1 DFQATT and CDR2 SNEGSKA (reference sequence). V trimming: 5 bases; J trimming: 9 bases; junction bases outside the gene matches: 7. This CDR3 is built from 14 residues. The CDR3 loop is CSAGRDRGGSPLHF. In DNA, the CDR3 is TGCAGTGCTGGCCGGGACAGGGGCGGTTCACCCCTCCACTTT.

This clonotype came up a few times. The V and J genes are TRBV29-1 and TRBJ1-2, with a weak D call TRBD1 (5 bases). From germline, CDR1 is SQVTM and CDR2 ANQGSEA. This CDR3 region has 11 residues. With 5 bases removed from V and 7 bases from J, the gap between germline ends came to 11 bases. The CDR3 DNA follows: TGCAGCGTTCTCCTCCAGGGTGGCTACACCTTC. Amino acids: CSVLLQGGYTF.